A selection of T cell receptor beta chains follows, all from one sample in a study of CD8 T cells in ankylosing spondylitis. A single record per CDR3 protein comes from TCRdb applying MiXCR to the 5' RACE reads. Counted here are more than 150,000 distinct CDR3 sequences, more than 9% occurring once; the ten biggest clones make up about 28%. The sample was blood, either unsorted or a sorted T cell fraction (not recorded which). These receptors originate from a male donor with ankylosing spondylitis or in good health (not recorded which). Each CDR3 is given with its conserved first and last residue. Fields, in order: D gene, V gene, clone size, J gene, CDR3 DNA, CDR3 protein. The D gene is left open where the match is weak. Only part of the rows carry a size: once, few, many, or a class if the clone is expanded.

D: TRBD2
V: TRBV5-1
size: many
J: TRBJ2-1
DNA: TGCGCCAGCAGCTTGGCGGTAGCGGGGGCCAGGAATGAGCAGTTCTTC
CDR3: CASSLAVAGARNEQFF

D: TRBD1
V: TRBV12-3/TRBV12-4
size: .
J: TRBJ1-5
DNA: TGTGCCAGCCAACTGACAGGGTCCAGCAATCAGCCCCAGCATTTT
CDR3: CASQLTGSSNQPQHF

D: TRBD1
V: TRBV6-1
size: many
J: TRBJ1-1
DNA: TGTGCCAGCAACGACAGGGGTTTCATGAACACTGAAGCTTTCTTT
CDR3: CASNDRGFMNTEAFF

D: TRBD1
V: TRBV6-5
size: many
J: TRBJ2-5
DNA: TGTGCCAGCAGTTACTCCGACAGGGGGCGCGGGGAGACCCAGTACTTC
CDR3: CASSYSDRGRGETQYF

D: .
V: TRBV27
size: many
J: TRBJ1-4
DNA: TGTGCCAGCAGTGGGGCCGGGAATGAAAAACTGTTTTTT
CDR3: CASSGAGNEKLFF

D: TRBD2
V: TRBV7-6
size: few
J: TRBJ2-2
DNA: TGTGCCAGCAGCTTAGTCGCGGGAGGTGGCACCGGGGAGCTGTTTTTT
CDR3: CASSLVAGGGTGELFF

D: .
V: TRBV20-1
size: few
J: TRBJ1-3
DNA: TGCAGTGCTAGAGATGATGGGGGGGGTCCCTCTGGAAACACCATATATTTT
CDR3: CSARDDGGGPSGNTIYF

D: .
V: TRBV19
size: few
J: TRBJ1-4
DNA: TGTGCCAGTAGTCCCCGGGACGCCAGTAATGAAAAACTGTTTTTT
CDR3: CASSPRDASNEKLFF

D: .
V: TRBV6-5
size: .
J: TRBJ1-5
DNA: TGTGCCAGCAGTTACGGGGGGGGCAATCAGCCCCAGCATTTT
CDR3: CASSYGGGNQPQHF

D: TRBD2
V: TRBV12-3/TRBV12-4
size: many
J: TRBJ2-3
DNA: TGTGCCACCATCCGGGAGGCCGGTAATACGCAGTATTTT
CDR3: CATIREAGNTQYF

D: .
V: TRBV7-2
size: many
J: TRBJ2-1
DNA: TGTGCCAGCAGCTTAGCTTACAATGAGCAGTTCTTC
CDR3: CASSLAYNEQFF

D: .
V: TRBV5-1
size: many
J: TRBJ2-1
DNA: TGCGCCAGCAGCTTGCCCGGGGAACAAGGTCTAAGCTCCTACAATGAGCAGTTCTTC
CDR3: CASSLPGEQGLSSYNEQFF

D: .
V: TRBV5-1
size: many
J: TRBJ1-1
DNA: TGCGCCAGCAGCTTGGGAGGATTTAGCACTGAAGCTTTCTTT
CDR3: CASSLGGFSTEAFF

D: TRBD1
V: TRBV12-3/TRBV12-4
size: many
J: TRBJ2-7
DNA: TGTGCCAGCAGTCCGGGACAGGTGACGTACTCCTACGAGCAGTACTTC
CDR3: CASSPGQVTYSYEQYF

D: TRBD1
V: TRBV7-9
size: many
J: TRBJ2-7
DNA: TGTGCCAGCAGCTTAGTTTCCGGGACAGCTTCTCTCGAGCAGTACTTC
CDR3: CASSLVSGTASLEQYF

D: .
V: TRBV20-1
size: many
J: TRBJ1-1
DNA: TGCAGTGCTAGAGATTTAGCCACGGGCTGGGACACTGAAGCTTTCTTT
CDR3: CSARDLATGWDTEAFF

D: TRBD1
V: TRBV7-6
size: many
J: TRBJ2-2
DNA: TGTGCCAGCAGCCCAATCCCGGCAGGGGGCGAGTTTAACACCGGGGAGCTGTTTTTT
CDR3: CASSPIPAGGEFNTGELFF

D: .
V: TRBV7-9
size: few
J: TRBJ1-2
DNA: TGTGCCAGCAGCTTAGGGGGGGGCAACTATGGCTACACCTTC
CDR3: CASSLGGGNYGYTF

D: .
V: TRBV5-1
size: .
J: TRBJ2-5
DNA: TGCGCCAGCAGCTTCGGGTCCGGGCAGCCGTTTCAAGAGACCCAGTACTTC
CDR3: CASSFGSGQPFQETQYF

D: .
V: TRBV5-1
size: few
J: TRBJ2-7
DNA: TGCGCCAGCAGCTGGGTGGCCGGGGGAGTGACATCCTACGAGCAGTACTTC
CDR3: CASSWVAGGVTSYEQYF

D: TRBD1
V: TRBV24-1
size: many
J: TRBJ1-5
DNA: TGTGCCACTCAATTATCCGGGACAGGGGTCAATCAGCCCCAGCATTTT
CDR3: CATQLSGTGVNQPQHF

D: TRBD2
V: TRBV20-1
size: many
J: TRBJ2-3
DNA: TGCAGTGCTAGAAAGGCTAGCGGGAGTACAGATACGCAGTATTTT
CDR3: CSARKASGSTDTQYF

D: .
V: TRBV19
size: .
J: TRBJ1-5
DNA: TGTGCCAGTAGTATAGGAGGCCGGGGTAGCAATCAGCCCCAGCATTTT
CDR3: CASSIGGRGSNQPQHF

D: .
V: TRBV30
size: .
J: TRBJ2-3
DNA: TGTGCCTTGACAGGCCGATTATTCACAGATACGCAGTATTTT
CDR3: CALTGRLFTDTQYF

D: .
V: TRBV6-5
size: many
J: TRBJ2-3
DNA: TGTGCCAGCAGTTACGGGTTGGCGGAGTCAGATACGCAGTATTTT
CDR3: CASSYGLAESDTQYF

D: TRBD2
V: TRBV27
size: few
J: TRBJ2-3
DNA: TGTGCCAGCAGTAGTCGCCTAGCGGGGGGACCTAGCACAGATACGCAGTATTTT
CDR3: CASSSRLAGGPSTDTQYF

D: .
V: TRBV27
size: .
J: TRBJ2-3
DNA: TGTGCCAGCAGTTCCCGGGAGCCGGCAAGGGATACGCAGTATTTT
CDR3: CASSSREPARDTQYF

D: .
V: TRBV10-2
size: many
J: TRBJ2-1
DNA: TGCGCCAGCAGTGAGTCAGTCAGCGGCTACAATGAGCAGTTCTTC
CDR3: CASSESVSGYNEQFF

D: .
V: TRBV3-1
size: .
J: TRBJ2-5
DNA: TGTGCCAGCAGCAAAGGGGGGAACCAAGAGACCCAGTACTTC
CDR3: CASSKGGNQETQYF

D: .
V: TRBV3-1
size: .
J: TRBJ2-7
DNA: TGTGCCAGCAGCCAAGTTTTTTCCTACGAGCAGTACTTC
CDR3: CASSQVFSYEQYF

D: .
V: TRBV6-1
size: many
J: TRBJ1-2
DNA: TGTGCCAGCAGTGAATGGGTCAGAGCCCTGAACTATGGCTACACCTTC
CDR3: CASSEWVRALNYGYTF

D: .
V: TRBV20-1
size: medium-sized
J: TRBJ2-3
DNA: TGCAGTGCCCAACGGACTGACGGCACAGATACGCAGTATTTT
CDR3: CSAQRTDGTDTQYF

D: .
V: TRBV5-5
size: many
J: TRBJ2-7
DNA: TGTGCCAGCAGCTTGTCCCCCCACCTCGAGCAGTACTTC
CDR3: CASSLSPHLEQYF

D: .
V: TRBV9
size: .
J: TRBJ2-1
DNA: TGTGCCAGCAGCACCCGGACTGATGAGCAGTTCTTC
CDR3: CASSTRTDEQFF

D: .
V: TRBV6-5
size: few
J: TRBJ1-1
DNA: TGTGCCAGCAGTTACAAGACAGGTCTGAACACTGAAGCTTTCTTT
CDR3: CASSYKTGLNTEAFF

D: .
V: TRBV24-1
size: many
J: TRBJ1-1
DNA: TGTGCCACCAGTGATGCAGGGACCTCTGACACTGAAGCTTTCTTT
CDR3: CATSDAGTSDTEAFF

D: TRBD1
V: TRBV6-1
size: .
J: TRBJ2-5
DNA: TGTGCCAGCACCAGACAGGGGACGGAGACCCAGTACTTC
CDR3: CASTRQGTETQYF

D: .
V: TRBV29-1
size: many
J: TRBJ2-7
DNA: TGCAGCGTTGAAGATACGAGGAGCTCCTACGAGCAGTACTTC
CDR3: CSVEDTRSSYEQYF